Listed here is a single T cell receptor beta chain. Its antigen has not been determined. Per-nucleotide qualities are absent, and no much larger clonotype sits a single base away. TCRbeta CDR3 regions were amplified from genomic DNA using the immunoSEQ Assay, a bias-controlled multiplex PCR. The published analysis was carried out like this. Within the assay, amplification of reference gene primers was used to estimate how many nucleated cells each sample contained. To quantify the absolute abundance of each unique TCRbeta CDR3 rearrangement, sequence reads were collapsed and filtered. Productive Simpson clonality was computed per sample as the square root of Simpson's diversity index over productive rearrangements. The table comes from immuneACCESS by way of TCRdb, which keeps in-frame sequences with V and J called. Part of the clones is missing from these tables; in studies checked, under half for an unresolved V gene and the rest for unknown reasons. V, J and clone size reflect that table, while D and trimming were determined from the DNA. This sample gives about 320,000 clones in total; about nine tenths of them show up just once. The top ten constitute 4.5% to 6.5% of the sample.

There are 14 amino acids in the CDR3, from cysteine to phenylalanine inclusive. Solely the CDR3 DNA is kept, with 42 bases framed from the first base. CDR1 SGHAT and CDR2 FQNNGV are derived from the germline V gene. V gives up 1 base and J gives up 2 bases, and the segment between their germline ends measures 9 bases. The data stem from a study of blood T cell repertoires in COVID-19 (dated by TCRdb to the early 2020s). About the full investigation: Samples covering the acute and convalescent phases of COVID-19 were provided by collaborators in the United States, Italy and Spain. The prospective study material was composed of cDNA or gDNA derived from T cells, B-cell-depleted T cells, or PBMCs. The dataset comprised deeply sampled blood TCRbeta repertoires from subjects exposed to, actively infected with, or recovered from COVID-19. The repertoires were released in a freely available public database meant as a resource for research on the immune response to SARS-CoV-2. The samples were drawn from the first 160 participants of the ongoing ImmuneRACE study and from some 1,300 subjects provided by 6 global collaborators. The sample metadata nearly always contained a de-identified subject ID, COVID-19 status, age in years and sex. Where available, HLA class I and class II types were taken from metadata supplied by the sample provider and were not determined by assay-based typing. General study outcomes and caveats: The amount of clinical and demographic metadata varied by source and participant and was provided uncurated.

Enrolling through a virtual design, the prospective study's participants ranged in age from roughly 18 to 90 years and lived across more than 20 United States geographic areas. In the prospective study, cohorts were assigned on the basis of participant-reported clinical history obtained from a screening survey and a study questionnaire. Recovered participants in ImmuneRACE Cohort 3 were defined as having two consecutive negative NP/OP PCR tests, clearance from a healthcare professional, or resolution of symptoms. In the prospective study, whole blood, serum and a nasopharyngeal or oropharyngeal swab were collected from each participant by mobile phlebotomists. Additional blood draws and questionnaires over an approximately 2-month period could optionally be provided by prospective study participants. Before DNA extraction, blood samples from the prospective study were shipped at room temperature or frozen.

This TCR derives from a man aged 55 to 70 who had recovered from COVID-19. Here the chain combines TRBV11-2 and TRBJ2-7; no D gene is confidently identified. Sample: PBMCs or T cells enriched from blood (not recorded which). The DNA is as follows: TGTGCCAGCAGCTTAGCTGGAGCTGCCTACGAGCAGTACTTC. The encoded protein is CASSLAGAAYEQYF.